The T cell receptor (beta chain) under discussion was sequenced for a study of cytotoxic CD8 clonotypes in ibrutinib-treated CLL. Study-level results: Few clonotypes were public, and these shrank or held steady under treatment.

Per germline, CDR1 SGHDT and CDR2 YYEEEE. The CDR3 is 14 amino acids. Comment on this clone: Its antigen remains unidentified. At one of its ends the junction is not consistent with the germline gene, which may arise from a read error. This sample includes further DNA sequences coding for the same CDR3.

TCRdb's copy holds only in-frame clones and misses some; the assay was immunoSEQ multiplex PCR. The table records around 42,000 clones, approximately 65% of them present only once. The chain couples TRBV5-6 to TRBJ2-3, with TRBD2 matching 9 bases. This material consisted of PBMCs, taken after 24 months of ibrutinib treatment. The source of this sequence is a human donor with chronic lymphocytic leukemia. The CDR3 protein is CASSSGLAGDTQYF. The CDR3 bases are TGTGCCAGCAGTTCGGGACTAGCAGGAGATACGCAATATTTT.